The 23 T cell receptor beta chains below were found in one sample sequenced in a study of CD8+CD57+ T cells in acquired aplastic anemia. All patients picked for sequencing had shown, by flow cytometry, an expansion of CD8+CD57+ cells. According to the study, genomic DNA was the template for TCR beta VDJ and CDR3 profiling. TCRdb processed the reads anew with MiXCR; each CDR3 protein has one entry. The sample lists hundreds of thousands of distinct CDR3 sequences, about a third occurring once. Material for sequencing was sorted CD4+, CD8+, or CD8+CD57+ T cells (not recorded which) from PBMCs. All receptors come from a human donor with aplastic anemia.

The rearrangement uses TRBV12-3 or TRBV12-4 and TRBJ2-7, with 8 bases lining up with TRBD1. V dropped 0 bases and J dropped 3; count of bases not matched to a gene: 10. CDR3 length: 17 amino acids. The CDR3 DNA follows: TGTGCCAGCAGTTTAGCTATTGGACAGGGTTTATACTACGAGCAGTACTTC. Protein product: CASSLAIGQGLYYEQYF.

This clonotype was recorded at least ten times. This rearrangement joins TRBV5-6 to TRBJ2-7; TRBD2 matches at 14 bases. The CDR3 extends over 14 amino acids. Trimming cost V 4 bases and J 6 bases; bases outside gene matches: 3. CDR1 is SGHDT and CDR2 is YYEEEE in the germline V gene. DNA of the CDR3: TGTGCCAGCAGCCAGGGACTAGCGGGAGCCGAGCAGTACTTC. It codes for CASSQGLAGAEQYF.

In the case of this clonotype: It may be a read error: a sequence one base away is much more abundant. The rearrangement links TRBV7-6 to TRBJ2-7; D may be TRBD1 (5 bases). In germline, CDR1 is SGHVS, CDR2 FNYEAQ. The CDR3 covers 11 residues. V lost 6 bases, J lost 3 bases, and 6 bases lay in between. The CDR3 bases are TGTGCCAGCAGGACAGTCTACGAGCAGTACTTC. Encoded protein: CASRTVYEQYF.

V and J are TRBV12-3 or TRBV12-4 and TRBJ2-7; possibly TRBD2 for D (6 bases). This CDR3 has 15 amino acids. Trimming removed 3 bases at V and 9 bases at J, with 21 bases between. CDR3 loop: CASSFGDSRQGGQYF. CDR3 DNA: TGTGCCAGCAGTTTTGGGGACTCTCGACAAGGCGGGCAGTACTTC.

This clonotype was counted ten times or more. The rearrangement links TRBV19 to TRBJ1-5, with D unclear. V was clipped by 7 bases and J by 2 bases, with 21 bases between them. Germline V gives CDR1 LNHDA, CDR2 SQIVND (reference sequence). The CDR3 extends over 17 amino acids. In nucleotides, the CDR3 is TGTGCCAGTACCCGATTCTTGGTCCGCCAGGGCAATCAGCCCCAGCATTTT. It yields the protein CASTRFLVRQGNQPQHF.

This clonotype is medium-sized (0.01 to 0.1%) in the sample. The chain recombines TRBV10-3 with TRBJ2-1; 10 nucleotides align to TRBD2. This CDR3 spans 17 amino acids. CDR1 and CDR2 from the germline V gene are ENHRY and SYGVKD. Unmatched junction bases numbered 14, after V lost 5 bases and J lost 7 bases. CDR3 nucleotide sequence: TGTGCCATCAGTTGGACTAGCGGCCTCCAACAGCGGAATGAGCAGTTCTTC. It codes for CAISWTSGLQQRNEQFF.

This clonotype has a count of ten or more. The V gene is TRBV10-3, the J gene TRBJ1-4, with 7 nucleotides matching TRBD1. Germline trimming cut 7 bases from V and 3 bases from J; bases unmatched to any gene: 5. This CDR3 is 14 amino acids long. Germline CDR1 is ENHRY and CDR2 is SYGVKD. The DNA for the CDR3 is TGTGCCATCACCGACAGGGCAGCTAATGAAAAACTGTTTTTT. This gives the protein CAITDRAANEKLFF.

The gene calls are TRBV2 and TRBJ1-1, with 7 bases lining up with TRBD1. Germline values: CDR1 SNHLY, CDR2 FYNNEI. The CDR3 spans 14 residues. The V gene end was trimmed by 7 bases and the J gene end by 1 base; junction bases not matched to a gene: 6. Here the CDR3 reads CASTWDRTNTEAFF. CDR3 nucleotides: TGTGCCAGCACATGGGACAGAACGAACACTGAAGCTTTCTTT.

The CDR3 DNA reads as TGCAGTGCTAGACCGCTAGCGGTCACAGATACGCAGTATTTT. Translation gives CSARPLAVTDTQYF. This chain connects TRBV20-1 to TRBJ2-3; TRBD2 agrees at 7 bases. The germline CDR1 and CDR2 sequences are DFQATT and SNEGSKA (reference sequence). The CDR3 runs to 14 residues. With V trimmed by 2 bases and J by 2 bases, 4 bases remained unmatched.

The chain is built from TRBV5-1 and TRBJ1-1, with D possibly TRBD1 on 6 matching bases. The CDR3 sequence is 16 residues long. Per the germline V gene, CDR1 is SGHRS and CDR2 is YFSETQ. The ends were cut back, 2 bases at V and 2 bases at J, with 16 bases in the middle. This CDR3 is CASSLYSGTTNTEAFF. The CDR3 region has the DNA TGCGCCAGCAGCTTATATTCGGGGACAACTAACACTGAAGCTTTCTTT.

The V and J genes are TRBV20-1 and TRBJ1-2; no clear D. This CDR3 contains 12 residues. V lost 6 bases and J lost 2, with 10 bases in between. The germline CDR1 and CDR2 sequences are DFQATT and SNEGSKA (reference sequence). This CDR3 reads CSATAGNYGYTF. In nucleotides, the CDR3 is TGCAGTGCAACTGCAGGAAACTATGGCTACACCTTC.

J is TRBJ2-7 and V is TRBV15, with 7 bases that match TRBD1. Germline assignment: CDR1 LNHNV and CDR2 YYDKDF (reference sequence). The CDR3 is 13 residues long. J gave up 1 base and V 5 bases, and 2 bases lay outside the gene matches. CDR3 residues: CATSRQGSYEQYF. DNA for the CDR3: TGTGCCACCAGCCGACAGGGATCCTACGAGCAGTACTTC.

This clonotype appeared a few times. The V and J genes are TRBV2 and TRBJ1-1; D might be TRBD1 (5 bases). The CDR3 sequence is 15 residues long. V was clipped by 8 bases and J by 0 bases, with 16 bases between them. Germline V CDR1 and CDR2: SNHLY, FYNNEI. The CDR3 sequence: CASLSRENMNTEAFF. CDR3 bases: TGTGCCAGCTTATCCAGGGAAAATATGAACACTGAAGCTTTCTTT.

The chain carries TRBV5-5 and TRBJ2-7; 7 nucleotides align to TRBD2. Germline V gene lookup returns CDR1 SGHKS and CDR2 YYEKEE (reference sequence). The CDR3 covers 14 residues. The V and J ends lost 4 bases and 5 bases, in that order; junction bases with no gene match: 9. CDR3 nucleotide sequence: TGTGCCAGCAGCGTCCTAGCGGCTCTCCACGAGCAGTACTTC. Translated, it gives CASSVLAALHEQYF.

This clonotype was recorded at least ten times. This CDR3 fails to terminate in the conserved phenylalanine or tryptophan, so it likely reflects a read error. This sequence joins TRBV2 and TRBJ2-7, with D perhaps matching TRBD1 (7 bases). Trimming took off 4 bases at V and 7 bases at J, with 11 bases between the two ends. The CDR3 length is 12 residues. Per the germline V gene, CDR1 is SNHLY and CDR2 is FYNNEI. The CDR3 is CASSAQGREQYL. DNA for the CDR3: TGTGCCAGCAGTGCACAGGGGAGGGAGCAGTACCTC.

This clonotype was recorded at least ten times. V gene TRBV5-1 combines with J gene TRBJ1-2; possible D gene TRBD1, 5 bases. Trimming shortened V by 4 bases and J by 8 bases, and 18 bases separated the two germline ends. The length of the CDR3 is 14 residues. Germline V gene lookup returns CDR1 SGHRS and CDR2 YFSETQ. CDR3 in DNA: TGCGCCAGCAGCCCCCCCCAGCGGGACGGAGGCTACACCTTC. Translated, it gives CASSPPQRDGGYTF.

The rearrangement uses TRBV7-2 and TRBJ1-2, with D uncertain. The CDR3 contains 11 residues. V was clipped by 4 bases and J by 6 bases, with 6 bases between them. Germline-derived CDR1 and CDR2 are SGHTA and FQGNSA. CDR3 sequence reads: CASSSRNGYTF. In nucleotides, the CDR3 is TGTGCCAGCAGCTCACGGAATGGCTACACCTTC.

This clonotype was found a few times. CDR3 in DNA: TGTGCCAGCAGCGGACCACGGGGAGAGACCCAGTACTTC. Protein: CASSGPRGETQYF. The chain has TRBV7-9 and TRBJ2-5, with a weak D call TRBD2 (5 bases). The CDR3 has 13 residues. Trimming removed 5 bases from V and 4 bases from J, with 11 bases in between. Germline assignment: CDR1 SEHNR and CDR2 FQNEAQ (reference sequence). The complete variable domain, with remaining parts taken from reference TRBV7-9 and TRBJ2-5, reads DTGVSQNPRHKITKRGQNVTFRCDPISEHNRLYWYRQTLGQGPEFLTYFQNEAQLEKSRLLSDRFSAERPKGSFSTLEIQRTEQGDSAMYLCASSGPRGETQYFGPGTRLLVL.

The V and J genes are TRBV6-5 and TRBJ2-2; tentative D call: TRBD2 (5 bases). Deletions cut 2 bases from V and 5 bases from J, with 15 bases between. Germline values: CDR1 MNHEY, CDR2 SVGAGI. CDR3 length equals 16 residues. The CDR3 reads CASSYVRGIGTGELFF. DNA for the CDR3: TGTGCCAGCAGTTACGTCAGAGGGATAGGAACCGGGGAGCTGTTTTTT.

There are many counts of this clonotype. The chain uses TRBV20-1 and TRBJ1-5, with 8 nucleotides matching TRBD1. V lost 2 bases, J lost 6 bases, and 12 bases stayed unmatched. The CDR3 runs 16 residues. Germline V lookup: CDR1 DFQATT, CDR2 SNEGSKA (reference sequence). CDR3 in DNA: TGCAGTGCTAGAAGGCAGCAGGGGGCAGGAAGTCAGCCCCAGCATTTT. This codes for CSARRQQGAGSQPQHF.

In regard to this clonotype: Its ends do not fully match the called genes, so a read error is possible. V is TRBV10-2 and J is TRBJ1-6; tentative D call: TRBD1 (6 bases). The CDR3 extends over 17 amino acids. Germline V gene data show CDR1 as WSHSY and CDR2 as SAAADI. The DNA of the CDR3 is TGTGCCAGCAGTTACTCGCAAAGGGGGGTAGGTAGTTCACCCCTCCACTTT. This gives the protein CASSYSQRGVGSSPLHF.

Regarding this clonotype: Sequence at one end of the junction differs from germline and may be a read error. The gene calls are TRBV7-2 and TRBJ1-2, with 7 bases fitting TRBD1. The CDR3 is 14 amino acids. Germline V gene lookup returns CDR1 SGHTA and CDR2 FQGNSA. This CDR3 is CASSSTGTVYGYTF. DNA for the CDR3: TGCGCCAGCAGCTCAACCGGGACAGTCTATGGCTACACCTTC.

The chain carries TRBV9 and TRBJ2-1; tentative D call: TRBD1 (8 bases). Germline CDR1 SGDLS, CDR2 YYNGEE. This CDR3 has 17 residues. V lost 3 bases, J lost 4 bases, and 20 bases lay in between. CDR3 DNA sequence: TGTGCCAGCAGCGAAGGGAGGGGACAGGTATTGTACAATGAGCAGTTCTTC. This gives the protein CASSEGRGQVLYNEQFF.